The 19 T cell receptor beta chains in this list originate from one sample, sequenced in a study of control samples from healthy donors and cancer patients. Assay used: immunoSEQ multiplex PCR; TCRdb lists only in-frame clones, some missing. The sample holds 98,000 or so clones; roughly four fifths are singletons and the top ten take 2% to 2.5%. What was sequenced was blood. The receptors come from a man aged 55 to 70 in good health.

The rearrangement uses TRBV20-1 and TRBJ1-1; 9 bases map to TRBD1. V lost 3 bases to trimming and J lost 8 bases; unmatched junction nucleotides: 1. CDR3 length equals 11 residues. The germline gives CDR1 DFQATT, CDR2 SNEGSKA (reference sequence). CDR3 region: CSASGTGEAFF. The CDR3 nucleotides read TGCAGTGCTAGTGGGACAGGGGAAGCTTTCTTT.

The V call is TRBV5-1, the J call TRBJ2-1, with D perhaps TRBD1 (5 bases). The CDR3 length is 15 residues. The germline CDR1 and CDR2 sequences are SGHRS and YFSETQ. V was pared by 4 bases and J by 2 bases, with 13 bases between. Here the CDR3 reads CASSPQGPPYNEQFF. CDR3 sequence (DNA): TGCGCCAGCAGCCCCCAGGGTCCACCCTACAATGAGCAGTTCTTC.

The chain has TRBV5-1 and TRBJ2-7; perhaps TRBD2 as D (5 bases). V lost 4 bases, J lost 6 bases, and 11 bases lay in between. This CDR3 has 12 amino acids. The germline gives CDR1 SGHRS, CDR2 YFSETQ. CDR3 sequence reads: CASSPEGLEQYF. CDR3 coding DNA: TGCGCCAGCAGCCCCGAGGGTCTCGAGCAGTACTTC.

This chain joins TRBV5-1 and TRBJ2-2; D possibly matches TRBD1 or TRBD2 (5 bases each). The CDR3 is 16 residues long. CDR1 SGHRS and CDR2 YFSETQ come from the germline V gene. The V and J ends lost 4 bases and 0 bases respectively, with 13 bases between them. The DNA for the CDR3 is TGCGCCAGCAGCCCGGGGCTCCGCCCGAACACCGGGGAGCTGTTTTTT. This codes for CASSPGLRPNTGELFF.

The chain couples TRBV5-1 to TRBJ1-6; 9 bases line up with TRBD1. This CDR3 region has 15 residues. With 0 bases clipped from V and 10 bases from J, the junction kept 5 bases outside the gene matches. CDR1 is SGHRS, CDR2 YFSETQ, per germline. The CDR3 protein is CASSLGDRERSPLHF. CDR3 nucleotides: TGCGCCAGCAGCTTGGGGGACAGGGAACGCTCACCCCTCCACTTT. Full variable domain (remainder filled in from reference TRBV5-1 and TRBJ1-6): KAGVTQTPRYLIKTRGQQVTLSCSPISGHRSVSWYQQTPGQGLQFLFEYFSETQRNKGNFPGRFSGRQFSNSRSEMNVSTLELGDSALYLCASSLGDRERSPLHFGNGTRLTVT.

The chain carries TRBV27 and TRBJ1-2; 10 bases fit TRBD1. The V gene's germline CDR1 is MNHEY and CDR2 SMNVEV (reference sequence). V was pared by 6 bases and J by 2 bases, with 0 bases of the junction left unmatched. CDR3 length equals 13 residues. CDR3 in amino acids: CASRTGGNYGYTF. The DNA of the CDR3 is TGTGCCAGCAGGACAGGGGGCAACTATGGCTACACCTTC.

The chain employs TRBV12-3 or TRBV12-4 and TRBJ2-7; D gene ambiguous. V shed 6 bases and J shed 6 bases, with 15 bases lying between them. This CDR3 is 13 amino acids long. The CDR3 sequence is CASSWLLPGEQYF. Here the CDR3 DNA reads TGTGCCAGCAGCTGGCTGTTGCCTGGCGAGCAGTACTTC.

The rearrangement links TRBV7-3 to TRBJ2-3, with D maybe TRBD2 (5 bases). CDR1 SGHTA and CDR2 FQGTGA come from the germline V gene. Trimming took off 4 bases at V and 0 bases at J, with 14 bases between the two ends. The length of the CDR3 is 16 residues. Written as DNA, the CDR3 is TGTGCCAGCAGCTCCGCAGGAGGCTCGAGCACAGATACGCAGTATTTT. Residues: CASSSAGGSSTDTQYF.

The rearrangement links TRBV5-6 to TRBJ1-5; 9 nucleotides align to TRBD1. The germline V gene encodes CDR1 SGHDT and CDR2 YYEEEE. The J segment lost 6 bases and the V segment lost 4 bases, leaving 14 bases of the junction unmatched. The CDR3 sequence is 17 residues long. The CDR3 region has the DNA TGTGCCAGCAGCCACGGAGGAGGGACAGGGTTGTCTCAGCCCCAGCATTTT. It specifies CASSHGGGTGLSQPQHF.

This clone turned up a few times. CDR3 sequence (DNA): TGTGCCAGCAGCTTAGAAGTGGGGACGCAGTATTTT. This translates into CASSLEVGTQYF. V gene TRBV7-2 combines with J gene TRBJ2-3; unclear D gene. Germline V gives CDR1 SGHTA, CDR2 FQGNSA. There are 12 residues in the CDR3. V was trimmed by 1 base and J by 9 bases, leaving 8 bases between them.

The V gene is TRBV6-2 or TRBV6-3, the J gene TRBJ2-2; the match to TRBD2 covers 9 bases. The J segment lost 4 bases and the V segment lost 5 bases, leaving 20 bases of the junction unmatched. Germline V gene data show CDR1 as MNHEY and CDR2 as SVGEGT. CDR3 length: 20 amino acids. The CDR3 coding sequence is TGTGCCAGCAGTACCCCGACCAACCTGGGGACTAGCCCCAGCACCGGGGAGCTGTTTTTT. It yields the protein CASSTPTNLGTSPSTGELFF.

This chain links TRBV24-1 with TRBJ2-5; D is unresolved. Trimming cost V 2 bases and J 5 bases, with 17 bases left between them. The CDR3 is 16 residues long. Germline CDR1 and CDR2: KGHDR and SFDVKD. The DNA for the CDR3 is TGTGCCACCAGTGATTATCGGTCGAGGAACGTCGAGACCCAGTACTTC. This gives the protein CATSDYRSRNVETQYF.

This clone was seen a single time. The chain joins TRBV28 to TRBJ1-5; D is perhaps TRBD1 (6 bases). V was clipped by 5 bases and J by 7 bases, with 12 bases between them. In germline, CDR1 is MDHEN, CDR2 SYDVKM. The CDR3 runs 13 residues. The CDR3 is CASSRQDQQPQHF. Here the CDR3 DNA reads TGTGCCAGCAGTCGACAGGATCAACAGCCCCAGCATTTT. Using reference TRBV28 and TRBJ1-5 for the parts outside the CDR3, the full variable domain is DVKVTQSSRYLVKRTGEKVFLECVQDMDHENMFWYRQDPGLGLRLIYFSYDVKMKEKGDIPEGYSVSREKKERFSLILESASTNQTSMYLCASSRQDQQPQHFGDGTRLSIL.

The chain combines TRBV27 with TRBJ2-1; TRBD2 aligns across 12 bases. This CDR3 comprises 19 residues. From germline, CDR1 is MNHEY and CDR2 SMNVEV (reference sequence). J gave up 0 bases and V 2 bases, and 8 bases lay outside the gene matches. The CDR3 DNA is TGTGCCAGCAGTTTAAGGAAGCTAGCGGGAGGGAGCTCCTACAATGAGCAGTTCTTC. The encoded protein is CASSLRKLAGGSSYNEQFF.

The chain is built from TRBV6-5 and TRBJ2-1; 11 nucleotides agree with TRBD2. Unmatched junction bases numbered 3, after V lost 7 bases and J lost 4 bases. CDR1 is MNHEY, CDR2 SVGAGI, per germline. CDR3 length: 14 amino acids. The CDR3 sequence: CASILAGGYNEQFF. The CDR3 region has the DNA TGTGCCAGCATCCTAGCGGGGGGTTACAATGAGCAGTTCTTC.

This chain links TRBV11-2 with TRBJ2-3; D gene ambiguous. The CDR3 is 16 residues long. V dropped 1 base and J dropped 0 bases, with 11 bases sitting between them. Germline V CDR1 and CDR2: SGHAT, FQNNGV. CDR3 sequence reads: CASSLGAQPSTDTQYF. The CDR3 nucleotides read TGTGCCAGCAGCTTAGGCGCACAGCCTAGCACAGATACGCAGTATTTT.

The rearrangement uses TRBV6-6 and TRBJ1-3, with D possibly TRBD1 on 6 matching bases. Germline V lookup: CDR1 MNHNY, CDR2 SVGAGI (reference sequence). This CDR3 is built from 15 residues. The V end lost 0 bases, the J end lost 4 bases, and 10 bases lay between the germline ends. This CDR3 is CASSYSGQGGNTIYF. CDR3 nucleotide sequence: TGTGCCAGCAGTTACTCTGGGCAGGGGGGAAACACCATATATTTT.

This chain connects TRBV5-1 to TRBJ2-7; 9 nucleotides align to TRBD1. CDR3 length: 16 amino acids. The junction had 7 bases not matched to a gene; V was cut back by 3 bases and J by 0 bases. From germline, CDR1 is SGHRS and CDR2 YFSETQ. The CDR3 reads CASSSHGTGSSYEQYF. DNA for the CDR3: TGCGCCAGCAGCTCGCACGGGACAGGGAGCTCCTACGAGCAGTACTTC.

CDR3 nucleotides: TGCGCCAGCAGCTCTGGGACCGCTGAGACCCAGTACTTC. The encoded protein is CASSSGTAETQYF. J is TRBJ2-5 and V is TRBV5-1; D might be TRBD1 or TRBD2, each matching 5 bases. The germline V and J ends were trimmed by 3 bases and 5 bases, with 11 bases remaining between them. The CDR3 covers 13 residues. The germline V gene has CDR1 SGHRS and CDR2 YFSETQ. Full variable domain (rest looked up from reference TRBV5-1 and TRBJ2-5): KAGVTQTPRYLIKTRGQQVTLSCSPISGHRSVSWYQQTPGQGLQFLFEYFSETQRNKGNFPGRFSGRQFSNSRSEMNVSTLELGDSALYLCASSSGTAETQYFGPGTRLLVL.